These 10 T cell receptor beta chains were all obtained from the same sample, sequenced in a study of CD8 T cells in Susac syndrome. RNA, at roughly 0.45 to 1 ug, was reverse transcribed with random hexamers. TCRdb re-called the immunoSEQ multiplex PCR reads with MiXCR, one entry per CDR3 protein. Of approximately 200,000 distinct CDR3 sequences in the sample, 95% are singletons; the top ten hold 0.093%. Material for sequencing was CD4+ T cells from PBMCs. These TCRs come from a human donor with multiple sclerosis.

CDR3 amino acids: CASSRGVKETQYF. The CDR3 region has the DNA TGTGCCAGCAGCAGGGGGGTCAAAGAGACCCAGTACTTC. J is TRBJ2-5 and V is TRBV7-3; D is perhaps TRBD1 or TRBD2 (6 bases each). The CDR3 length is 13 residues. Per the germline V gene, CDR1 is SGHTA and CDR2 is FQGTGA. V was trimmed by 5 bases and J by 3 bases, leaving 10 bases between them.

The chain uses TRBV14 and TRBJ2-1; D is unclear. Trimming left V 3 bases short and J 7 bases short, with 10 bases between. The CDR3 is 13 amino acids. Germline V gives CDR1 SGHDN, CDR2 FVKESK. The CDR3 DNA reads TGTGCCAGCAGCCATCGGGTTTATAATGAGCAGTTCTTC. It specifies CASSHRVYNEQFF. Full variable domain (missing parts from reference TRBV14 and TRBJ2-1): EAGVTQFPSHSVIEKGQTVTLRCDPISGHDNLYWYRRVMGKEIKFLLHFVKESKQDESGMPNNRFLAERTGGTYSTLKVQPAELEDSGVYFCASSHRVYNEQFFGPGTRLTVL.

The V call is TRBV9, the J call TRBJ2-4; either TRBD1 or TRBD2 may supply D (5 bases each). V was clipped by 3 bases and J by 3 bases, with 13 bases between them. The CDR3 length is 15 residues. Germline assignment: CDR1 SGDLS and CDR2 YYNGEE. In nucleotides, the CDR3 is TGTGCCAGCAGCGCAGGGACCTTAGGCAAAAACATTCAGTACTTC. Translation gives CASSAGTLGKNIQYF.

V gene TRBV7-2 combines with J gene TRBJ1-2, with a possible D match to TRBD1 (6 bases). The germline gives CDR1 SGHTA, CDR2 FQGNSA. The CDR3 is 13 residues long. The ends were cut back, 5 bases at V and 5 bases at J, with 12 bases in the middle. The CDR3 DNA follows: TGTGCCAGCAGCCCGGACAGACGGTATGGCTACACCTTC. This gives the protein CASSPDRRYGYTF.

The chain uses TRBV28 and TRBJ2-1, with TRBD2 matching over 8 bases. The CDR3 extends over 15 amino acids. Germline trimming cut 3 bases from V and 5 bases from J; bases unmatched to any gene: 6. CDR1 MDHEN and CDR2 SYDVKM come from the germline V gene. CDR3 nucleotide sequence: TGTGCCAGCAGTTTCGGGGGGGCGGAGAACAATGAGCAGTTCTTC. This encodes CASSFGGAENNEQFF.

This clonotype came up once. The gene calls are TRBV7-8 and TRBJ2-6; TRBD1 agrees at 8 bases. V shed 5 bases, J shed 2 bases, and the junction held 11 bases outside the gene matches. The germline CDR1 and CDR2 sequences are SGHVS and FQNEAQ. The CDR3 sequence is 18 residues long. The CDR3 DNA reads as TGTGCCAGCAGCCGAAGTTTTAACAGGGGGGCTGGGGCCAACGTCCTGACTTTC. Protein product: CASSRSFNRGAGANVLTF.

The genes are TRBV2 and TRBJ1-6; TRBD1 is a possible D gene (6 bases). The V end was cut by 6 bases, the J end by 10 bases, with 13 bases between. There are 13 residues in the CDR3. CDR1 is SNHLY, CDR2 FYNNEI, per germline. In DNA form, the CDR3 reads TGTGCCAGCAGGGGGGGGCTGGTGTCACCCCTCCACTTT. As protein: CASRGGLVSPLHF.

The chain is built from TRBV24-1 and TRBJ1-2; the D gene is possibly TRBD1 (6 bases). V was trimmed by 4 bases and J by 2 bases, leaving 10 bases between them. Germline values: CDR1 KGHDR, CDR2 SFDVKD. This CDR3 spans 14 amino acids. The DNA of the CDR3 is TGTGCCACCAGTGACCCCGACAGGAACTATGGCTACACCTTC. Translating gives CATSDPDRNYGYTF.

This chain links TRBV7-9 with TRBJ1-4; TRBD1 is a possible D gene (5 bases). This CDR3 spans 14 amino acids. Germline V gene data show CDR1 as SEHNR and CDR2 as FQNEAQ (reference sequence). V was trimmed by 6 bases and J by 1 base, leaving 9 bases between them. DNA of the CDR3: TGTGCCAGCAGTTCCCAGGGAACTAATGAAAAACTGTTTTTT. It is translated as CASSSQGTNEKLFF.

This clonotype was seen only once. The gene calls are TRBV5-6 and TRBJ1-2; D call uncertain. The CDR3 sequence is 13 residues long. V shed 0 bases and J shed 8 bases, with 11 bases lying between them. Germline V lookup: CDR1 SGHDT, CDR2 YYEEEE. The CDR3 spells CASSLAIWKGYTF. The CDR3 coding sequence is TGTGCCAGCAGCTTGGCCATATGGAAAGGCTACACCTTC.